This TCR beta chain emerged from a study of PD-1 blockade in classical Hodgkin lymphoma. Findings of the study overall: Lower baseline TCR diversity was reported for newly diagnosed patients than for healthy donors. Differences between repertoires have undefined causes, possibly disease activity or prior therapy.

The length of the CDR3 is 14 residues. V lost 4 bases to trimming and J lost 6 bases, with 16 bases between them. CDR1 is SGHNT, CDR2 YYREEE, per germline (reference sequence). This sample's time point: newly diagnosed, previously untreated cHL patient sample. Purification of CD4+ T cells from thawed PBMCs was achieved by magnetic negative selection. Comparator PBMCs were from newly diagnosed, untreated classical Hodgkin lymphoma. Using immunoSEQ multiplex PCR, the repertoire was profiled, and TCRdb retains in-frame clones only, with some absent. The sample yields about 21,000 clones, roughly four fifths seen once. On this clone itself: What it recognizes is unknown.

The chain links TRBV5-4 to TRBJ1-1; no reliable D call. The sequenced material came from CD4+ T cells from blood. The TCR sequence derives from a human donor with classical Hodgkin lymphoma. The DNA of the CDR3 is TGTGCCAGCAGCCGGGAATTTATCGGGGCTGAAGCTTTCTTT. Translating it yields CASSREFIGAEAFF.